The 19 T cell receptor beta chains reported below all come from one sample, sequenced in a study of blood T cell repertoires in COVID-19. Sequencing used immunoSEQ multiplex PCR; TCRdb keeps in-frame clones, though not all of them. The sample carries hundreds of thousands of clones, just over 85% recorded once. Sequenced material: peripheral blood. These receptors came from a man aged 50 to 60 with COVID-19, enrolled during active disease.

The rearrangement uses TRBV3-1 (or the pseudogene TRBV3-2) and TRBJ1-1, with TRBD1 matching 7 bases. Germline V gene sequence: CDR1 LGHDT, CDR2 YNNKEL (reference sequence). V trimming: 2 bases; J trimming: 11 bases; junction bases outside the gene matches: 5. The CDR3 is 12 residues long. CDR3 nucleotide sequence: TGTGCCAGCAGCCAACGTCAGGGGGATGCTTTCTTT. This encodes CASSQRQGDAFF.

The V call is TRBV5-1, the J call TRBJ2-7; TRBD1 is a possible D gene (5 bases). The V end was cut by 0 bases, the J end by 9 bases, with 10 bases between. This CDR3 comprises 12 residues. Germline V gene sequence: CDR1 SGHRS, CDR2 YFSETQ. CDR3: CASSLEGQGQYF. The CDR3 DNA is TGCGCCAGCAGCTTGGAAGGGCAGGGGCAGTACTTC. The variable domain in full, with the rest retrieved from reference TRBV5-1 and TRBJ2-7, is KAGVTQTPRYLIKTRGQQVTLSCSPISGHRSVSWYQQTPGQGLQFLFEYFSETQRNKGNFPGRFSGRQFSNSRSEMNVSTLELGDSALYLCASSLEGQGQYFGPGTRLTVT.

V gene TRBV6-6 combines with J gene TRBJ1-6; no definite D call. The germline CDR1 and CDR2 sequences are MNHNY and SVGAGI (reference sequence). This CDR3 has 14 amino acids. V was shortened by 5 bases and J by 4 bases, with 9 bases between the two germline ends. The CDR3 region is CASSGGDYNSPLHF. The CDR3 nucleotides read TGTGCCAGCAGTGGCGGGGATTATAATTCACCCCTCCACTTT.

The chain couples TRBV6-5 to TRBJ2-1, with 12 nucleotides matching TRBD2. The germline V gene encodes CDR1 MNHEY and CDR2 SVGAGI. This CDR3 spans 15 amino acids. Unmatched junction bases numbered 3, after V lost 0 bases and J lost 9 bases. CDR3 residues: CASSYSTSGSPEQFF. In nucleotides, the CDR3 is TGTGCCAGCAGTTACTCGACTAGCGGGAGCCCTGAGCAGTTCTTC.

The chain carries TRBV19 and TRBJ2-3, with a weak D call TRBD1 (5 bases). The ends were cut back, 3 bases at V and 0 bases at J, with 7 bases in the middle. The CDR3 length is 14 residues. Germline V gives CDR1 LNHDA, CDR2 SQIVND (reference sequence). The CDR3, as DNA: TGTGCCAGTAGTATCAGGGCTAGCACAGATACGCAGTATTTT. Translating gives CASSIRASTDTQYF.

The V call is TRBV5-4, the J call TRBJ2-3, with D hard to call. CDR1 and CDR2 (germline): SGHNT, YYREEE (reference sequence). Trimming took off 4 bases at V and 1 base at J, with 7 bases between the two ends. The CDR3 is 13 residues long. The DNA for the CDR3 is TGTGCCAGCAGCCCGGTGGGCACAGATACGCAGTATTTT. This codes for CASSPVGTDTQYF.

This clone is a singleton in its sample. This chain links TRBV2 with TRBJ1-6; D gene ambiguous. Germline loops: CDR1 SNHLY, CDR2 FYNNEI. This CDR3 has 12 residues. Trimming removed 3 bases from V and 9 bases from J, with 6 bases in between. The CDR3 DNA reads TGTGCCAGCAGTGACCACTTTTCACCCCTCCACTTT. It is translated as CASSDHFSPLHF.

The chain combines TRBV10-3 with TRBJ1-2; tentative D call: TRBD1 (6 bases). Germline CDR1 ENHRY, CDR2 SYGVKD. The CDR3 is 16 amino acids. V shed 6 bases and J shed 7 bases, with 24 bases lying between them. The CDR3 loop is CAISLPPGGAGGGYTF. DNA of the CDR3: TGTGCCATCAGCCTCCCCCCCGGGGGGGCGGGCGGTGGCTACACCTTC.

CDR3 region: CASSLDRGQETQYF. In DNA, the CDR3 is TGTGCCAGCAGCTTAGATAGAGGCCAAGAGACCCAGTACTTC. This chain links TRBV7-2 with TRBJ2-5; D gene ambiguous. This CDR3 is built from 14 residues. Trimming stripped 1 base from V and 1 base from J, with 7 bases between. Germline V lookup: CDR1 SGHTA, CDR2 FQGNSA.

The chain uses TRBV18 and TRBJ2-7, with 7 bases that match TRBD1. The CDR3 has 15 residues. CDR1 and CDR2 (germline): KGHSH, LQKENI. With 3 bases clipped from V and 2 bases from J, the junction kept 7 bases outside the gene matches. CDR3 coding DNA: TGTGCCAGCTCACCGGGGACAGAAGCCACCTACGAGCAGTACTTC. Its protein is CASSPGTEATYEQYF.

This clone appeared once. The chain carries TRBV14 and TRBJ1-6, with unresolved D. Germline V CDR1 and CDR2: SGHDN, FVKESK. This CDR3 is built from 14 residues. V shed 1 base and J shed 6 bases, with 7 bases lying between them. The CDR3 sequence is CASSQGLSNSPLHF. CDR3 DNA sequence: TGTGCCAGCAGCCAAGGCCTGAGTAATTCACCCCTCCACTTT.

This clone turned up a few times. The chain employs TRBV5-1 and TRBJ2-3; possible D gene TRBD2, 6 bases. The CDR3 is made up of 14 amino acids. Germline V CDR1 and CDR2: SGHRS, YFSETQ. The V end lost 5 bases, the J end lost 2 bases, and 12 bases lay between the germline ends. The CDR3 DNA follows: TGCGCCAGCAGGCGGGACCCAACCACAGATACGCAGTATTTT. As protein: CASRRDPTTDTQYF.

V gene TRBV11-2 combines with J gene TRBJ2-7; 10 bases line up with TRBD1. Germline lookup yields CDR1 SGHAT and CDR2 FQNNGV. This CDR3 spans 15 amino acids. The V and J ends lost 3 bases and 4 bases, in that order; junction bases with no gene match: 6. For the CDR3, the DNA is TGTGCCAGCAGCTTTACAGACAGGGGGCTATACGAGCAGTACTTC. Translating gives CASSFTDRGLYEQYF.

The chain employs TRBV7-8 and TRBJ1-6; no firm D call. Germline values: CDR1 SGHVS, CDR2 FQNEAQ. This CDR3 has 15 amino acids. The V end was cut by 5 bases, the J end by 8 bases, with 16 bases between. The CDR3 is CASSPGAGWDSPLHF. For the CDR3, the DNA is TGTGCCAGCAGCCCAGGCGCCGGTTGGGATTCACCCCTCCACTTT.

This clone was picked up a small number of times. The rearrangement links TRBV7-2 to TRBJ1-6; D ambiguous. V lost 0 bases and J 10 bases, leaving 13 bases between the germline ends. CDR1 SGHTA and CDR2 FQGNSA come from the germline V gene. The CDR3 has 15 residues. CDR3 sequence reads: CASSLAVEGWSPLHF. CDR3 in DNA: TGTGCCAGCAGCTTAGCGGTAGAGGGTTGGTCACCCCTCCACTTT.

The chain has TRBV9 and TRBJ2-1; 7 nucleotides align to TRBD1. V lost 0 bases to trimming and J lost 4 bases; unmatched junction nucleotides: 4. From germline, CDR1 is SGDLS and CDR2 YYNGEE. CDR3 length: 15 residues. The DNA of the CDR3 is TGTGCCAGCAGCGTAGGAGGGGGCGAGTACAATGAGCAGTTCTTC. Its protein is CASSVGGGEYNEQFF.

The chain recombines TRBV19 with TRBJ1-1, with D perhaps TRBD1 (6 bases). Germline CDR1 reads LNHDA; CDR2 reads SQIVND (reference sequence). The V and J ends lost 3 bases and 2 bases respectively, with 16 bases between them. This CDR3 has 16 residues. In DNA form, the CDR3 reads TGTGCCAGTAGTATCAGGGGCGCAGAGGTAAACACTGAAGCTTTCTTT. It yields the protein CASSIRGAEVNTEAFF.

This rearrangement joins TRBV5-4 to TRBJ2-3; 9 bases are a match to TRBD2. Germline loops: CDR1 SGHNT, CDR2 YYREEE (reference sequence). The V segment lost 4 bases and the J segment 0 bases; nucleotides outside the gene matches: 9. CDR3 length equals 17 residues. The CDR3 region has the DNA TGTGCCAGCAGCCGAGGGCGGGGGGGATCTAGCACAGATACGCAGTATTTT. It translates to CASSRGRGGSSTDTQYF.

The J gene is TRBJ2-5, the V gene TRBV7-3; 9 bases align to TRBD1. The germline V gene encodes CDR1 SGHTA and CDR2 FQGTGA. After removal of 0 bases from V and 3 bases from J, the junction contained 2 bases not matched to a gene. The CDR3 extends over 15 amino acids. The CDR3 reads CASSLTRTGEETQYF. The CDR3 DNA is TGTGCCAGCAGCTTAACCCGGACAGGGGAAGAGACCCAGTACTTC.